Following are 18 T cell receptor beta chains from one sample sequenced in a study of T cells after posttransplantation cyclophosphamide. TCRdb's table, derived via immunoSEQ multiplex PCR, lists solely in-frame clones and lacks some. The sample includes about 24,000 clones, none of them occurring once. The source material was PBMCs. These TCRs come from a woman aged 60-75 years in good health, CMV-negative, and a related stem cell transplant donor.

This clone was recorded many times. The chain links TRBV5-1 to TRBJ1-3; 7 bases map to TRBD1. From germline, CDR1 is SGHRS and CDR2 YFSETQ. CDR3 length: 16 amino acids. Losses at the gene ends were 2 bases for V and 4 bases for J; bases not matched to a gene: 9. The chain's CDR3 is CASSLQATGSGNTIYF. The DNA for the CDR3 is TGCGCCAGCAGCTTACAGGCGACAGGGAGCGGAAACACCATATATTTT.

This clone was recorded many times. V and J are TRBV20-1 and TRBJ2-3; D unresolved. Trimming pared 5 bases from V and 7 bases from J, leaving 10 bases between. The CDR3 is 11 residues long. Germline V gene sequence: CDR1 DFQATT, CDR2 SNEGSKA (reference sequence). The CDR3 reads CSAATTYTQYF. CDR3 DNA sequence: TGCAGTGCTGCCACAACCTATACGCAGTATTTT.

This clone was recorded a few times. J is TRBJ2-3 and V is TRBV2, with D tentatively TRBD2 (5 bases). Germline CDR1 reads SNHLY; CDR2 reads FYNNEI. The V gene lost 6 bases and the J gene lost 4 bases, with 17 bases spanning the gap. CDR3 length equals 15 residues. The CDR3 here is CASSPGKLSADTQYF. The CDR3 DNA is TGTGCCAGCAGCCCCGGTAAACTTAGCGCAGATACGCAGTATTTT.

At least ten counts were recorded for this clone. V gene TRBV27 combines with J gene TRBJ2-2; 11 positions match TRBD2. The CDR3 extends over 18 amino acids. Trimming at V came to 3 bases and at J to 1 base, leaving 7 bases not matched to a gene. CDR1 is MNHEY and CDR2 is SMNVEV in the germline V gene (reference sequence). The CDR3 DNA sequence: TGTGCCAGCAGTTTCGTAATAGCGGGGGGGATGAACACCGGGGAGCTGTTTTTT. Translating gives CASSFVIAGGMNTGELFF.

This clone appeared many times. This chain uses TRBV14 with TRBJ1-4; 10 bases map to TRBD1. The CDR3 runs 14 residues. V shed 4 bases, J shed 7 bases, and the junction held 3 bases outside the gene matches. Germline values: CDR1 SGHDN, CDR2 FVKESK. In DNA, the CDR3 is TGTGCCAGCAGCCGGACAGGGGGTGGTGAAAAACTGTTTTTT. This sequence encodes CASSRTGGGEKLFF.

This clone turned up a few times. This chain connects TRBV9 to TRBJ2-3; a possible D gene is TRBD1 (6 bases). There are 15 residues in the CDR3. CDR1 and CDR2 from the germline V gene are SGDLS and YYNGEE. V shed 4 bases and J shed 4 bases, with 16 bases lying between them. This CDR3 is CASSPGQGLADTQYF. The DNA for the CDR3 is TGTGCCAGCAGCCCGGGGCAGGGGCTCGCAGATACGCAGTATTTT.

This clone was counted at least ten times. The chain couples TRBV5-1 to TRBJ1-6; the match to TRBD1 covers 7 bases. This CDR3 region has 16 residues. V trimming: 3 bases; J trimming: 5 bases; junction bases outside the gene matches: 8. Germline-derived CDR1 and CDR2 are SGHRS and YFSETQ. Here the CDR3 reads CASSSTPGQNNSPLHF. CDR3 bases: TGCGCCAGCAGCTCTACACCGGGACAGAATAATTCACCCCTCCACTTT.

The chain combines TRBV18 with TRBJ1-3, with 8 bases fitting TRBD1. CDR3 length: 15 residues. Germline lookup yields CDR1 KGHSH and CDR2 LQKENI. After removal of 4 bases from V and 8 bases from J, the junction contained 10 bases not matched to a gene. The CDR3 here is CASSLRGGTGDTIYF. Here the CDR3 DNA reads TGTGCCAGCTCACTACGGGGAGGGACAGGAGACACCATATATTTT.

This clone has a count of ten or more. The V gene is TRBV6-6, the J gene TRBJ1-2; D gene ambiguous. The ends were cut back, 4 bases at V and 6 bases at J, with 9 bases in the middle. The CDR3 is made up of 12 amino acids. Germline-derived CDR1 and CDR2 are MNHNY and SVGAGI (reference sequence). CDR3 sequence (DNA): TGTGCCAGCAGTTCGGGGTTTCATGGCTACACCTTC. This translates into CASSSGFHGYTF.

In its sample, this clone was seen many times. The V call is TRBV28, the J call TRBJ1-4; 11 positions match TRBD1. Germline CDR1 MDHEN, CDR2 SYDVKM. The CDR3 length is 15 residues. J gave up 7 bases and V 3 bases, and 4 bases lay outside the gene matches. The CDR3 region is CASSLGQGVGEKLFF. CDR3 sequence (DNA): TGTGCCAGCAGTTTGGGACAGGGGGTTGGTGAAAAACTGTTTTTT.

In this sample, this clone turned up a few times. The chain joins TRBV9 to TRBJ2-1; D might be TRBD2 (6 bases). The CDR3 totals 14 residues. Germline CDR1 is SGDLS and CDR2 is YYNGEE. Trimming stripped 2 bases from V and 1 base from J, with 7 bases between. CDR3 sequence reads: CASSVGGSYNEQFF. DNA of the CDR3: TGTGCCAGCAGCGTGGGGGGTTCCTACAATGAGCAGTTCTTC.

This clone was picked up many times. The chain employs TRBV2 and TRBJ2-1; 12 bases fit TRBD2. V lost 7 bases to trimming and J lost 7 bases; unmatched junction nucleotides: 5. The germline gives CDR1 SNHLY, CDR2 FYNNEI. The CDR3 totals 14 residues. The CDR3 loop reads CASTVTSGSNEQFF. CDR3 nucleotides: TGTGCCAGCACAGTGACTAGCGGGAGTAATGAGCAGTTCTTC.

The CDR3 DNA reads as TGCAGCGTCAAACTAGCGCTGATATCCTACAATGAGCAGTTCTTC. Residues: CSVKLALISYNEQFF. J is TRBJ2-1 and V is TRBV29-1, with 7 bases fitting TRBD2. The trim removed 6 bases at V and 1 base at J, leaving 9 bases unmatched. The CDR3 is made up of 15 amino acids. Germline CDR1 reads SQVTM; CDR2 reads ANQGSEA.

This clone was found many times. The chain is built from TRBV25-1 and TRBJ2-1, with 8 bases identical to TRBD2. The trim removed 5 bases at V and 6 bases at J, leaving 12 bases unmatched. Germline lookup yields CDR1 MGHDK and CDR2 SYGVNS. This CDR3 spans 16 amino acids. The CDR3 DNA follows: TGTGCCAGCAGTTCTAGCGGGTTCCAAGGGGGCAATGAGCAGTTCTTC. It translates to CASSSSGFQGGNEQFF.

This clone appeared many times. The V and J genes are TRBV6-6 and TRBJ1-6, with 9 nucleotides matching TRBD1. With 2 bases clipped from V and 11 bases from J, the junction kept 7 bases outside the gene matches. Germline lookup yields CDR1 MNHNY and CDR2 SVGAGI (reference sequence). The CDR3 is made up of 15 amino acids. The CDR3 is CASSYAGTGIAPLHF. CDR3 sequence (DNA): TGTGCCAGCAGTTACGCCGGGACAGGGATCGCACCCCTCCACTTT.

This clone was counted ten times or more. One end of the junction fails to match germline, which may point to a read error. The rearrangement uses TRBV7-7 and TRBJ2-2, with 7 bases matching TRBD1. This CDR3 region has 15 residues. Per the germline V gene, CDR1 is SSHAT and CDR2 is FNYEAQ (reference sequence). The CDR3 sequence is CASSHSGGNTGELFF. Written as DNA, the CDR3 is TGTGCTAGCAGCCACTCAGGGGGGAACACCGGGGAGCTGTTTTTT.

This clone was picked up many times. The V and J genes are TRBV11-1 and TRBJ1-3; TRBD1 matches 10 bases. The length of the CDR3 is 16 residues. J was trimmed by 0 bases and V by 4 bases; bases with no gene match: 3. Germline-derived CDR1 and CDR2 are SGHAT and FQDESV (reference sequence). The CDR3 bases are TGTGCCAGCAGCTGGACAGGGGGATCCTCTGGAAACACCATATATTTT. It translates to CASSWTGGSSGNTIYF.

This clone was detected ten times or more. V gene TRBV19 combines with J gene TRBJ1-1, with no clear D. The V end was cut by 6 bases, the J end by 1 base, with 15 bases between. Germline CDR1 is LNHDA and CDR2 is SQIVND (reference sequence). There are 15 residues in the CDR3. CDR3 coding DNA: TGTGCCAGTAGCCCCCGAGTACTCGGGAACACTGAAGCTTTCTTT. This encodes CASSPRVLGNTEAFF.